This T cell receptor beta chain appears in the sequencing data of a study of blood T cell repertoires in COVID-19. Assay: immunoSEQ multiplex PCR; the TCRdb copy retains only in-frame clones and omits some. The sample gives approximately 89,000 clones, 80% of which show up once; over 15% is in the top ten. Trimming left V 10 bases short and J 2 bases short, with 11 bases between. The germline V gene has CDR1 LGHNT and CDR2 FRNRAP. This CDR3 region has 13 residues. This TCR came from a woman older than 75 with acute or convalescent COVID-19. Sequenced sample: peripheral blood. This chain joins TRBV12-5 and TRBJ2-2; no clear D. The CDR3 coding sequence is TGTGCTACGACACCTTCAAACACCGGGGAGCTGTTTTTT. Protein product: CATTPSNTGELFF.